Below, 21 T cell receptor beta chains from the same sample are listed, as sequenced in a study of immune evolution from preneoplasia to lung adenocarcinoma. Using immunoSEQ multiplex PCR, the repertoire was profiled, and TCRdb retains in-frame clones only, with some absent. This table holds more than 3,500 clones, over 75% found once. Sequencing used FFPE invasive lung adenocarcinoma tissue. These receptor sequences come from a person in their fifties or sixties with lung adenocarcinoma.

The V and J genes are TRBV5-6 and TRBJ1-2, with D perhaps TRBD1 (5 bases). Germline V gene data show CDR1 as SGHDT and CDR2 as YYEEEE. This CDR3 comprises 14 residues. V was trimmed by 1 base and J by 8 bases, leaving 15 bases between them. The CDR3 bases are TGTGCCAGCAGCTTGTTGGGGGGGGTTGAAGGCTACACCTTC. Translated, it gives CASSLLGGVEGYTF.

The CDR3 here is CASSQEHTQYF. CDR3 coding DNA: TGCGCCAGCAGCCAAGAACATACGCAGTATTTT. The genes are TRBV4-1 and TRBJ2-3; D uncertain. V lost 0 bases and J lost 7, with 2 bases in between. The V gene's germline CDR1 is MGHRA and CDR2 YSYEKL. The CDR3 is made up of 11 amino acids.

The chain joins TRBV4-1 to TRBJ2-3, with TRBD2 matching over 11 bases. The length of the CDR3 is 16 residues. Germline assignment: CDR1 MGHRA and CDR2 YSYEKL. V shed 2 bases, J shed 9 bases, and the junction held 10 bases outside the gene matches. The CDR3 is CASSQTSTSGTQTQYF. The CDR3 nucleotides read TGCGCCAGCAGCCAAACTTCGACTAGCGGGACCCAAACGCAGTATTTT.

This rearrangement joins TRBV6-1 to TRBJ1-1; D unclear. This CDR3 has 15 amino acids. V was pared by 0 bases and J by 1 base, with 9 bases between. Germline loops: CDR1 MNHNS, CDR2 SASEGT. CDR3 region: CASSEAETWNTEAFF. The CDR3 region has the DNA TGTGCCAGCAGTGAAGCAGAGACATGGAACACTGAAGCTTTCTTT.

The rearrangement uses TRBV11-2 and TRBJ2-7; 10 bases fit TRBD2. The junction had 12 bases not matched to a gene; V was cut back by 5 bases and J by 5 bases. CDR1 is SGHAT, CDR2 FQNNGV, per germline. CDR3 length: 16 amino acids. CDR3 loop: CASSQSRLAGRDEQYF. CDR3 sequence (DNA): TGTGCCAGCAGCCAATCGCGACTAGCGGGTCGAGACGAGCAGTACTTC. Full variable domain (missing parts from reference TRBV11-2 and TRBJ2-7): EAGVAQSPRYKIIEKRQSVAFWCNPISGHATLYWYQQILGQGPKLLIQFQNNGVVDDSQLPKDRFSAERLKGVDSTLKIQPAKLEDSAVYLCASSQSRLAGRDEQYFGPGTRLTVT.

V is TRBV28 and J is TRBJ1-1; D ambiguous. CDR3 length equals 15 residues. In germline, CDR1 is MDHEN, CDR2 SYDVKM. Trimming cost V 6 bases and J 1 base, with 15 bases left between them. CDR3 DNA: TGTGCCAGCAGCGTGGCGGGATACAGGAACACTGAAGCTTTCTTT. Translating gives CASSVAGYRNTEAFF.

The V and J genes are TRBV4-2 and TRBJ1-2, with TRBD1 identical over 11 bases. The CDR3 extends over 15 amino acids. V lost 4 bases and J lost 8; bases outside the gene matches: 9. The germline CDR1 and CDR2 sequences are LGHNA and YNFKEQ. CDR3: CASSPPGQGVGGYTF. CDR3 DNA: TGTGCCAGCAGCCCGCCGGGACAGGGGGTAGGAGGCTACACCTTC.

The rearrangement uses TRBV30 and TRBJ1-5, with D unclear. Per the germline V gene, CDR1 is GTSNPN and CDR2 is SVGIG (reference sequence). The CDR3 has 13 amino acids. V lost 3 bases and J lost 0, with 6 bases in between. CDR3 region: CAWSVNSNQPQHF. CDR3 bases: TGTGCCTGGAGCGTTAATAGCAATCAGCCCCAGCATTTT.

The chain recombines TRBV6-4 with TRBJ1-1; D remains unclear. V was pared by 6 bases and J by 1 base, with 12 bases between. Germline V gene data show CDR1 as MRHNA and CDR2 as SNTAGT. The CDR3 consists of 14 residues. This CDR3 reads CASSPTDRNTEAFF. DNA for the CDR3: TGTGCCAGCAGCCCAACGGACCGGAACACTGAAGCTTTCTTT.

The CDR3 reads CASSPGKDTQYF. The CDR3 DNA reads as TGTGCCAGCAGCCCGGGTAAAGATACGCAGTATTTT. The chain couples TRBV14 to TRBJ2-3; D is ambiguous. The germline V gene encodes CDR1 SGHDN and CDR2 FVKESK. This CDR3 spans 12 amino acids. The V end lost 4 bases, the J end lost 5 bases, and 7 bases lay between the germline ends.

This chain links TRBV30 with TRBJ2-7, with 8 positions matching TRBD1. J lost 5 bases, V lost 5 bases, and 5 bases had no gene match. Germline assignment: CDR1 GTSNPN and CDR2 SVGIG (reference sequence). The CDR3 has 12 residues. The CDR3 bases are TGTGCCTGGGAATCGGGACAGGACGAGCAGTACTTC. Encoded protein: CAWESGQDEQYF.

The count of this clone is one. The chain is built from TRBV28 and TRBJ1-1, with D tentatively TRBD1 (6 bases). V shed 2 bases and J shed 4 bases, with 11 bases lying between them. The CDR3 is 14 amino acids. Germline-derived CDR1 and CDR2 are MDHEN and SYDVKM. CDR3 in DNA: TGTGCCAGCAGTTTAAGTTTCAGGGGCACTGAAGCTTTCTTT. Translating gives CASSLSFRGTEAFF.

The rearrangement links TRBV11-2 to TRBJ1-3; 7 bases agree with TRBD1. Per the germline V gene, CDR1 is SGHAT and CDR2 is FQNNGV. CDR3 length: 15 residues. Unmatched junction bases numbered 6, after V lost 4 bases and J lost 3 bases. In DNA, the CDR3 is TGTGCCAGCAGCTCGATCGACAGGGTTGGAAACACCATATATTTT. Translation gives CASSSIDRVGNTIYF.

The V call is TRBV30, the J call TRBJ1-6; D is ambiguous. Germline CDR1 reads GTSNPN; CDR2 reads SVGIG (reference sequence). V shed 0 bases and J shed 4 bases, with 10 bases lying between them. The CDR3 sequence is 15 residues long. The CDR3 is CAWSVGRAYNSPLHF. The CDR3 bases are TGTGCCTGGAGTGTAGGACGTGCATATAATTCACCCCTCCACTTT.

This chain links TRBV30 with TRBJ1-4; D remains unclear. The germline V and J ends were trimmed by 0 bases and 7 bases, with 9 bases remaining between them. Germline CDR1 and CDR2: GTSNPN and SVGIG (reference sequence). This CDR3 contains 13 residues. CDR3 sequence reads: CAWSVRTTEKLFF. CDR3 nucleotide sequence: TGTGCCTGGAGTGTACGCACAACTGAAAAACTGTTTTTT.

This clone was counted between two and nine times. The chain recombines TRBV7-8 with TRBJ2-6; 9 nucleotides agree with TRBD1. CDR3 length: 19 residues. Germline CDR1 and CDR2: SGHVS and FQNEAQ. Trimming cost V 4 bases and J 1 base; bases outside gene matches: 11. The chain's CDR3 is CASSSPQGASRSGANVLTF. Written as DNA, the CDR3 is TGTGCCAGCAGCTCTCCACAGGGGGCGTCACGTTCTGGGGCCAACGTCCTGACTTTC.

The CDR3 is CSVNYRDRANTEAFF. The CDR3 nucleotides read TGCAGCGTTAACTATCGGGACAGGGCGAACACTGAAGCTTTCTTT. This chain uses TRBV29-1 with TRBJ1-1, with 9 bases fitting TRBD1. V lost 5 bases and J lost 1; bases outside the gene matches: 8. Germline V lookup: CDR1 SQVTM, CDR2 ANQGSEA. The CDR3 length is 15 residues. The entire variable domain, with the rest obtained from reference TRBV29-1 and TRBJ1-1, is as follows: SAVISQKPSRDICQRGTSLTIQCQVDSQVTMMFWYRQQPGQSLTLIATANQGSEATYESGFVIDKFPISRPNLTFSTLTVSNMSPEDSSIYLCSVNYRDRANTEAFFGQGTRLTVV.

The CDR3, as DNA: TGTGCCTGGGGGCCGGACAGGACAAGCTACACCTTC. The encoded protein is CAWGPDRTSYTF. The genes are TRBV30 and TRBJ1-2; 7 nucleotides agree with TRBD1. This CDR3 contains 12 residues. Germline V CDR1 and CDR2: GTSNPN, SVGIG (reference sequence). Germline trimming cut 5 bases from V and 9 bases from J; bases unmatched to any gene: 9.

This chain joins TRBV4-1 and TRBJ2-7; a weak D match, TRBD1 (6 bases). CDR1 and CDR2 (germline): MGHRA, YSYEKL. The CDR3 totals 14 residues. The germline V and J ends were trimmed by 4 bases and 0 bases, with 10 bases remaining between them. The CDR3 bases are TGCGCCAGCAGCCCGAGGGACAACTCCTACGAGCAGTACTTC. Translated: CASSPRDNSYEQYF.

About this clone: The junction does not match germline at one end; this may be a read error. The chain couples TRBV7-7 to TRBJ2-5; 8 bases are shared with TRBD1. CDR1 is SSHAT and CDR2 is FNYEAQ in the germline V gene (reference sequence). The CDR3 consists of 15 residues. CDR3 amino acids: CASSPGQGRQETQYF. As DNA, the CDR3 is TGTGCTAGCAGCCCTGGACAGGGTCGTCAAGAGACCCAGTACTTC.

The genes are TRBV5-1 and TRBJ1-5; D call uncertain. Germline V lookup: CDR1 SGHRS, CDR2 YFSETQ. The CDR3 length is 14 residues. The ends were cut back, 0 bases at V and 3 bases at J, with 7 bases in the middle. CDR3 sequence: CASSLDGFNQPQHF. In DNA, the CDR3 is TGCGCCAGCAGCTTGGATGGGTTCAATCAGCCCCAGCATTTT.